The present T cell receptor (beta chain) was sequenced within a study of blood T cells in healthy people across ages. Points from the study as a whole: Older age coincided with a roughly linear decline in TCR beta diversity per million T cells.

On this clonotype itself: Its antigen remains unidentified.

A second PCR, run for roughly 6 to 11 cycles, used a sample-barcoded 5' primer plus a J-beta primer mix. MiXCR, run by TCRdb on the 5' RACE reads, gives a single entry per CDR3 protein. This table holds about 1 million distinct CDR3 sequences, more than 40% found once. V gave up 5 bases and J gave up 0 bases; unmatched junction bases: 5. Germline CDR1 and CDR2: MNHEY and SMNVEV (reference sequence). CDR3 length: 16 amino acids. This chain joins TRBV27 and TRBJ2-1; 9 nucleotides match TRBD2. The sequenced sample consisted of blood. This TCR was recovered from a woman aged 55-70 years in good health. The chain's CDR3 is CASSVLSGSSYNEQFF. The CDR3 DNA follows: TGTGCCAGCAGTGTACTTAGCGGGAGCTCCTACAATGAGCAGTTCTTC.